This T cell receptor (beta chain) was sequenced for a study of long-term antiretroviral therapy in people with HIV. Across the study: Specimens dating back about a decade before the 2015 immediate-ART recommendation are the oldest included.

From germline, CDR1 is SNHLY and CDR2 FYNNEI. Losses at the gene ends were 6 bases for V and 1 base for J; bases not matched to a gene: 2. CDR3 size: 15 residues. About this clone: The antigen is undetermined.

Run at survey level, the immunoSEQ assay was version v3.0. The assay was immunoSEQ multiplex PCR, and TCRdb's table has in-frame clones only and misses some. The sample has some 15,000 clones, approximately 90% seen once. For each donor, at least one pre-ART and at least two post-ART PBMC samples were available. General study findings and limits: Post-ART, diversity grew, though it stayed under transplant donor control levels.

The input for sequencing was unsorted PBMCs, taken 6.9 years after starting antiretroviral therapy. The chain joins TRBV2 to TRBJ2-1; 11 bases are a match to TRBD2. The TCR sequence derives from a man aged 45 to 65 with HIV. CDR3 DNA: TGTGCCAGCAGCGGACTAGCGGGTTCCTACAATGAGCAGTTCTTC. It specifies CASSGLAGSYNEQFF.